This TCR beta chain was sequenced in a study of radiation and T cells in renal cell carcinoma. Specified treatment: treatment-naive control, cytoreductive nephrectomy. Control tumor donors were a few females and around 11 males, median age around 54 years. The CDR3 contains 10 residues. V shed 6 bases and J shed 14 bases, with 16 bases lying between them. Germline CDR1 GTSNPN, CDR2 SVGIG (reference sequence). This clone was detected only a few times. Its matching antigen is unknown. Profiled with immunoSEQ multiplex PCR; TCRdb holds only in-frame clones, not every one. This sample has 15,000 to 20,000 clones; 58% occur once, and the top ten carry approximately 10%. Study-wide results and limits: Top 100 clonotypes averaged about 54% in irradiated versus about 40% in nephrectomy-only tumors.

The sequenced sample was tumor tissue, obtained from a patient whose treatment was nephrectomy without radiotherapy. This TCR was recovered from a man in his forties with renal cell carcinoma. The J gene is TRBJ1-2, the V gene TRBV30; TRBD1 is a possible D gene (6 bases). The CDR3 sequence: CACSRQAKTF. The DNA of the CDR3 is TGTGCCTGTTCCCGACAGGCAAAAACCTTC.